These 2 T cell receptor beta chains share one sample of origin, sequenced in a study of shared clonotypes between healthy human individuals. Assay: immunoSEQ multiplex PCR; the TCRdb copy retains only in-frame clones and omits some. Of some 1,400,000 clones in the sample, roughly 96% were seen once. Sequenced sample: naive CD4+ T cells sorted from blood. The subset here: CD45RA+ positively selected. The receptors come from a man aged 30 to 39 in good health.

The chain carries TRBV7-3 and TRBJ2-1, with D unresolved. The V gene lost 6 bases and the J gene lost 0 bases, with 12 bases spanning the gap. The germline gives CDR1 SGHTA, CDR2 FQGTGA. The CDR3 is 15 amino acids. The CDR3 DNA reads as TGTGCCAGCAGGTTAGACATCTCCTCCTACAATGAGCAGTTCTTC. Its translation: CASRLDISSYNEQFF.

Regarding this clone: The sample holds other DNA sequences that translate to the same CDR3. The CDR3 nucleotides are TGTGCCAGCAGCGTAGCGTCTGGGGCCAACGTCCTGACTTTC. Protein: CASSVASGANVLTF. The chain is built from TRBV9 and TRBJ2-6; the D is unclear. The germline CDR1 and CDR2 sequences are SGDLS and YYNGEE. Trimming removed 0 bases at V and 1 base at J, with 2 bases between. The CDR3 extends over 14 amino acids.